The 20 T cell receptor beta chains below were found in one sample sequenced in a study of blood T cell repertoires in COVID-19. TCRdb's copy holds only in-frame clones and misses some; the assay was immunoSEQ multiplex PCR. The data hold some 50,000 clones, with approximately 80% observed a single time. Material: peripheral blood. The receptors stem from a human donor with active or convalescent COVID-19. The donor label of this sample is uncertain.

This clone was found a few times. This sequence joins TRBV9 and TRBJ2-6; 7 bases agree with TRBD1. J was trimmed by 0 bases and V by 8 bases; bases with no gene match: 8. The CDR3 totals 16 residues. From germline, CDR1 is SGDLS and CDR2 YYNGEE. The CDR3 DNA reads TGTGCCAGTACCGGGACAGACTACTCTGGGGCCAACGTCCTGACTTTC. Translating it yields CASTGTDYSGANVLTF.

The rearrangement links TRBV7-3 to TRBJ2-1; TRBD2 aligns across 10 bases. Germline assignment: CDR1 SGHTA and CDR2 FQGTGA. The CDR3 is 17 amino acids. V gave up 5 bases and J gave up 8 bases; unmatched junction bases: 15. CDR3 sequence (DNA): TGTGCCAGCAGCCTCTCAGGGTCGAGCGGGAGGGGGGATGAGCAGTTCTTC. Translating it yields CASSLSGSSGRGDEQFF.

J is TRBJ1-5 and V is TRBV18; TRBD1 agrees at 8 bases. Trimming removed 0 bases from V and 9 bases from J; junction bases left unmatched: 1. The CDR3 spans 13 residues. Germline V CDR1 and CDR2: KGHSH, LQKENI. The chain's CDR3 is CASSPPGQGPQHF. In DNA form, the CDR3 reads TGTGCCAGCTCACCACCAGGACAGGGGCCCCAGCATTTT.

This rearrangement joins TRBV11-3 to TRBJ2-7, with D perhaps TRBD1 (5 bases). Trimming removed 1 base at V and 4 bases at J, with 14 bases between. CDR1 and CDR2 (germline): SGHNT, YENEEA. This CDR3 contains 15 residues. CDR3: CASSLGGAGEYEQYF. The CDR3 region has the DNA TGTGCCAGCAGCTTAGGTGGGGCCGGAGAATACGAGCAGTACTTC.

The chain couples TRBV5-4 to TRBJ1-3; TRBD1 aligns across 8 bases. The CDR3 is made up of 16 amino acids. V lost 4 bases to trimming and J lost 4 bases; unmatched junction nucleotides: 10. Germline lookup yields CDR1 SGHNT and CDR2 YYREEE (reference sequence). The DNA of the CDR3 is TGTGCCAGCAGCGTTCAGGGGGCGGGAACGGGAAACACCATATATTTT. Translation gives CASSVQGAGTGNTIYF.

The V gene is TRBV5-5, the J gene TRBJ1-1, with D uncertain. CDR1 and CDR2 from the germline V gene are SGHKS and YYEKEE (reference sequence). V gave up 2 bases and J gave up 4 bases, with 3 bases separating them. This CDR3 contains 11 residues. CDR3: CASSFLTEAFF. The CDR3, as DNA: TGTGCCAGCAGCTTCCTCACTGAAGCTTTCTTT.

V usage is TRBV9 and J usage is TRBJ1-2; TRBD1 matches 9 bases. The CDR3 is made up of 13 amino acids. Germline-derived CDR1 and CDR2 are SGDLS and YYNGEE. After removal of 4 bases from V and 10 bases from J, the junction contained 8 bases not matched to a gene. The CDR3 nucleotides read TGTGCCAGCAGCTCAGGACAGGGGTCAGACTACACCTTC. Protein: CASSSGQGSDYTF.

CDR3 in DNA: TGTGCCAGTAGTATAGGCTGGGGACTAGCGGGAGGAGGGTCCGGGGAGCTGTTTTTT. Translated: CASSIGWGLAGGGSGELFF. V usage is TRBV19 and J usage is TRBJ2-2, with TRBD2 matching 15 bases. Germline CDR1 is LNHDA and CDR2 is SQIVND (reference sequence). The CDR3 length is 19 residues. With V trimmed by 1 base and J by 6 bases, 9 bases remained unmatched. Filled out from reference TRBV19 and TRBJ2-2, the complete variable domain reads DGGITQSPKYLFRKEGQNVTLSCEQNLNHDAMYWYRQDPGQGLRLIYYSQIVNDFQKGDIAEGYSVSREKKESFPLTVTSAQKNPTAFYLCASSIGWGLAGGGSGELFFGEGSRLTVL.

V is TRBV2 and J is TRBJ1-2; TRBD1 matches 7 bases. CDR3 length: 13 residues. In germline, CDR1 is SNHLY, CDR2 FYNNEI. V shed 1 base, J shed 12 bases, and the junction held 8 bases outside the gene matches. The CDR3 region has the DNA TGTGCCAGCAGTGAAGACAGGGGAGATTATAACACCTTC. This codes for CASSEDRGDYNTF. Supplemented by reference TRBV2 and TRBJ1-2, the full variable domain reads EPEVTQTPSHQVTQMGQEVILRCVPISNHLYFYWYRQILGQKVEFLVSFYNNEISEKSEIFDDQFSVERPDGSNFTLKIRSTKLEDSAMYFCASSEDRGDYNTFGSGTRLTVV.

A single count supports this clone. V usage is TRBV18 and J usage is TRBJ2-7; 10 bases are a match to TRBD1. The CDR3 length is 15 residues. The germline gives CDR1 KGHSH, CDR2 LQKENI. V was clipped by 5 bases and J by 5 bases; unmatched bases: 9. Here the CDR3 reads CASSAGTGERNEQYF. Here the CDR3 DNA reads TGTGCCAGCTCAGCCGGGACAGGGGAACGCAACGAGCAGTACTTC.

The rearrangement uses TRBV6-5 and TRBJ2-7; 7 nucleotides line up with TRBD1. CDR1 is MNHEY and CDR2 is SVGAGI in the germline V gene. Germline trimming cut 4 bases from V and 5 bases from J; bases unmatched to any gene: 11. The CDR3 is 15 residues long. The CDR3 DNA follows: TGTGCCAGCAGTTTCACAGGGGACAGTAGGAACGAGCAGTACTTC. It yields the protein CASSFTGDSRNEQYF.

Here the CDR3 reads CATSRAGGNSYNEQFF. The DNA for the CDR3 is TGTGCCACCAGCAGAGCAGGAGGGAACTCCTACAATGAGCAGTTCTTC. The chain uses TRBV15 and TRBJ2-1; TRBD2 is a possible D gene (6 bases). Trimming cost V 1 base and J 0 bases, with 10 bases left between them. The CDR3 has 16 amino acids. Germline CDR1 LNHNV, CDR2 YYDKDF (reference sequence).

The chain carries TRBV11-2 and TRBJ2-4, with a possible D match to TRBD2 (6 bases). The germline gives CDR1 SGHAT, CDR2 FQNNGV. The germline V and J ends were trimmed by 2 bases and 1 base, with 12 bases remaining between them. This CDR3 has 16 amino acids. The chain's CDR3 is CASSLIGGSAKNIQYF. CDR3 nucleotide sequence: TGTGCCAGCAGCTTAATTGGGGGGTCGGCCAAAAACATTCAGTACTTC.

The chain links TRBV24-1 to TRBJ2-1, with 8 nucleotides matching TRBD1. The J segment lost 0 bases and the V segment lost 3 bases, leaving 3 bases of the junction unmatched. CDR1 KGHDR and CDR2 SFDVKD come from the germline V gene. The CDR3 is made up of 16 amino acids. CDR3 in amino acids: CATSDRTGSSYNEQFF. As DNA, the CDR3 is TGTGCCACCAGTGATCGGACAGGGAGCTCCTACAATGAGCAGTTCTTC.

The chain is built from TRBV9 and TRBJ2-1; maybe TRBD2 (6 bases). The CDR3 sequence is 11 residues long. Per the germline V gene, CDR1 is SGDLS and CDR2 is YYNGEE. V gave up 2 bases and J gave up 13 bases, with 10 bases separating them. The CDR3 region is CASSVGSSQFF. In nucleotides, the CDR3 is TGTGCCAGCAGCGTCGGGAGCTCACAGTTCTTC.

The chain carries TRBV3-1 (or the pseudogene TRBV3-2) and TRBJ2-7; a weak D match, TRBD2 (7 bases). CDR3 length equals 19 residues. Germline CDR1 reads LGHDT; CDR2 reads YNNKEL (reference sequence). Trimming pared 0 bases from V and 2 bases from J, leaving 23 bases between. CDR3 in amino acids: CASSQEGLGAGVSPYEQYF. The CDR3 DNA sequence: TGTGCCAGCAGCCAAGAGGGATTGGGGGCGGGAGTCTCCCCCTACGAGCAGTACTTC.

The chain couples TRBV6-1 to TRBJ2-7; D gene uncertain. The CDR3 has 15 residues. V was pared by 3 bases and J by 4 bases, with 16 bases between. Per the germline V gene, CDR1 is MNHNS and CDR2 is SASEGT. The CDR3 sequence is CASSEASRSLYEQYF. CDR3 coding DNA: TGTGCCAGCAGTGAGGCGTCCAGGTCCCTGTACGAGCAGTACTTC.

The chain couples TRBV4-1 to TRBJ2-5; D ambiguous. Trimming cost V 0 bases and J 2 bases, with 10 bases left between them. Germline-derived CDR1 and CDR2 are MGHRA and YSYEKL. The CDR3 totals 15 residues. In nucleotides, the CDR3 is TGCGCCAGCAGCCAAGACTTAACAGTTCAAGAGACCCAGTACTTC. Residues: CASSQDLTVQETQYF.

V is TRBV30 and J is TRBJ2-5; 16 nucleotides align to TRBD2. V was clipped by 6 bases and J by 5 bases; unmatched bases: 12. Germline CDR1 and CDR2: GTSNPN and SVGIG (reference sequence). The CDR3 covers 17 residues. CDR3 region: CACSPGLAGGSGETQYF. The DNA for the CDR3 is TGTGCCTGTTCTCCGGGACTAGCGGGAGGGTCGGGGGAGACCCAGTACTTC.

The V gene is TRBV5-1, the J gene TRBJ2-7; D is possibly TRBD2 (6 bases). The CDR3 spans 15 residues. V lost 10 bases to trimming and J lost 5 bases, with 25 bases between them. Germline values: CDR1 SGHRS, CDR2 YFSETQ. CDR3 loop: CASSPDGDSGNEQYF. In DNA, the CDR3 is TGCGCCTCCTCACCCGATGGGGACTCGGGGAACGAGCAGTACTTC.